A selection of T cell receptor beta chains follows, all from one sample in a study of blood T cell repertoires in COVID-19. Libraries were prepared by immunoSEQ multiplex PCR; TCRdb keeps only in-frame clonotypes and omits some of them. The profile shows about 120,000 clones, around 86% of them singletons. Source material: peripheral blood. These receptors came from a man in his 70s with acute or convalescent COVID-19. CDR3s include the opening cysteine and the closing phenylalanine or tryptophan. A D gene is named only where the DNA matches it firmly. The size field is filled for only some rows; it gives once, few, many or a size class.

D gene	V gene	clone size	J gene	CDR3 protein	CDR3 DNA
.	TRBV7-9	once	TRBJ2-2	CASSSPPGVTSSTGELFF	TGTGCCAGCAGCTCTCCCCCAGGGGTCACTTCCTCAACCGGGGAGCTGTTTTTT
.	TRBV11-2	.	TRBJ1-6	CASSPPLSPLHF	TGTGCCAGCAGCCCTCCGTTGTCACCCCTCCACTTT
.	TRBV6-6	.	TRBJ1-5	CASSYSKLQPQHF	TGTGCCAGCAGTTACTCGAAGCTTCAGCCCCAGCATTTT
TRBD2	TRBV3-1/TRBV3-2	.	TRBJ2-1	CASSQDRDYYNEQFF	TGTGCCAGCAGCCAAGACCGGGACTATTACAATGAGCAGTTCTTC
.	TRBV5-1	.	TRBJ2-3	CASSLGGGRGGTDTQYF	TGCGCCAGCAGCTTGGGGGGGGGCCGAGGAGGCACAGATACGCAGTATTTT
.	TRBV19	few	TRBJ1-2	CASSIAGRAGGYTF	TGTGCCAGTAGTATTGCAGGGCGAGCGGGTGGCTACACCTTC
TRBD1	TRBV28	few	TRBJ1-3	CASSFFGTGKGNTIYF	TGTGCCAGCAGTTTTTTCGGGACAGGGAAAGGAAACACCATATATTTT
TRBD1	TRBV10-3	.	TRBJ1-1	CAISETGVGNTEAFF	TGTGCCATCAGTGAAACAGGGGTCGGTAACACTGAAGCTTTCTTT
TRBD2	TRBV27	once	TRBJ2-2	CASSSPGGTSDVGELFF	TGTGCCAGCAGTTCGCCGGGCGGGACTAGCGACGTCGGGGAGCTGTTTTTT
.	TRBV5-1	.	TRBJ2-1	CASSSEAGLNEQFF	TGCGCCAGCAGCTCCGAGGCGGGGTTGAATGAGCAGTTCTTC
.	TRBV5-4	.	TRBJ2-3	CASSRAGTDTQYF	TGTGCCAGCAGCAGAGCGGGCACAGATACGCAGTATTTT
TRBD1	TRBV18	few	TRBJ2-3	CASSPLPTGMKTDTQYF	TGTGCCAGCTCACCGCTGCCGACAGGGATGAAAACAGATACGCAGTATTTT
.	TRBV3-1/TRBV3-2	.	TRBJ1-3	CASSQDFGRSRNTIYF	TGTGCCAGCAGCCAAGATTTCGGCAGGTCTCGAAACACCATATATTTT
.	TRBV6-5	.	TRBJ1-5	CASSRFNQPQHF	TGTGCCAGCAGCCGTTTTAATCAGCCCCAGCATTTT
.	TRBV29-1	.	TRBJ2-2	CSVVRGTGELFF	TGCAGCGTTGTACGGGGAACCGGGGAGCTGTTTTTT
.	TRBV15	.	TRBJ1-1	CATSSHRGGEAFF	TGTGCCACCAGCAGCCATCGCGGGGGTGAAGCTTTCTTT
.	TRBV6-5	.	TRBJ1-1	CASTNPGGRTEAFF	TGTGCCAGCACTAACCCCGGGGGGAGGACTGAAGCTTTCTTT